This TCR beta chain was captured by sequencing in a study of patients and donors after allogeneic stem cell transplantation. V gave up 4 bases and J gave up 8 bases, with 18 bases separating them. The CDR3 has 14 residues. The germline V gene encodes CDR1 DFQATT and CDR2 SNEGSKA (reference sequence). This clonotype was observed once. Each CDR3 protein gets one entry after TCRdb re-called the RT-PCR reads with MiXCR. The sample includes 150,000 to 200,000 distinct CDR3 sequences, about 40% of them seen just once. The sequence derives from a human donor who was either an allogeneic HSCT recipient or a stem cell or donor lymphocyte infusion donor (not recorded which). It is not recorded whose cells these are; they may come from a transplant donor. Sequencing was carried out using blood, either unsorted or a sorted T cell fraction (not recorded which). The V and J genes are TRBV20-1 and TRBJ2-1, with D possibly TRBD2 on 6 matching bases. CDR3 sequence reads: CSANRDSLLDEQFF. For the CDR3, the DNA is TGCAGTGCTAACCGGGACTCCCTACTCGATGAGCAGTTCTTC.